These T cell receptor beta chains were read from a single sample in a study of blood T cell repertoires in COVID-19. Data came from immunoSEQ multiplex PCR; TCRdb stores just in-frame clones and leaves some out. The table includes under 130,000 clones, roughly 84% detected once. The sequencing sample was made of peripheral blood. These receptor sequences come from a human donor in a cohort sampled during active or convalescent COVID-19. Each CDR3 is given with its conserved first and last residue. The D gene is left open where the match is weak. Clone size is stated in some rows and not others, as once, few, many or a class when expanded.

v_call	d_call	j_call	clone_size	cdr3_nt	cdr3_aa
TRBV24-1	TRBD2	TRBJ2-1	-	TGTGCCACCAGTGGTGAGACTAGCGGGGGGTCTCCCAGCTCCTACAATGAGCAGTTCTTC	CATSGETSGGSPSSYNEQFF
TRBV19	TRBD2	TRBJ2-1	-	TGTGCCAGTAGTGGCGGGGGGGACTACAATGAGCAGTTCTTC	CASSGGGDYNEQFF
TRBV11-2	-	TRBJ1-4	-	TGTGCCAGCAGCTCAGGGGCACGGATGAATGAAAAACTGTTTTTT	CASSSGARMNEKLFF
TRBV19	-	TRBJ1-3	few	TGTGCTCCCGCGGGAGGGTCTTCTGGAAACACCATATATTTT	CAPAGGSSGNTIYF
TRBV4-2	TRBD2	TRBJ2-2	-	TGTGCCAGCAGCCAAGATCCTAGCGGGGCGAACACCGGGGAGCTGTTTTTT	CASSQDPSGANTGELFF
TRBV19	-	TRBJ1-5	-	TGTGCCAGTAGTTTAACGGGTAATCAGCCCCAGCATTTT	CASSLTGNQPQHF
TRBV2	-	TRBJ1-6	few	TGTGCCAGCAGTGAGGGGATAACAGGCAATTCACCCCTCCACTTT	CASSEGITGNSPLHF
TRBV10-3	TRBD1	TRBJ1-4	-	TGTGCCATCAGGATAGGGACAGATGAAAAACTGTTTTTT	CAIRIGTDEKLFF
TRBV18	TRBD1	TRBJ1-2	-	TGTGCCAGCTCACCTACTAACAGGGGAGGCTATGGCTACACCTTC	CASSPTNRGGYGYTF
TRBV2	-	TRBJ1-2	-	TGTGCCAGCACCTCGGGCAGGGGAGACTATGGCTACACCTTC	CASTSGRGDYGYTF
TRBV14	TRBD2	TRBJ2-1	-	TGTGCCAGCAGCCCCCTCTACGGACTAGCGGGGGGGGTAAATGAGCAGTTCTTC	CASSPLYGLAGGVNEQFF
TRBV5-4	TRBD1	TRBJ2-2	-	TGTGCCAGCAGCCTCCCAAGAGGGGGCGAAACCGGGGAGCTGTTTTTT	CASSLPRGGETGELFF
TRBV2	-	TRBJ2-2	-	TGTGCCAGCACCCTGAACCCGGGTGCGAGGACCGGGGAGCTGTTTTTT	CASTLNPGARTGELFF
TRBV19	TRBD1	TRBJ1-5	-	TGTGCCAGTAGTGGGCGACAGGGGTCCAATCAGCCCCAGCATTTT	CASSGRQGSNQPQHF
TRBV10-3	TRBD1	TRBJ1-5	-	TGTGCCATCAGTGAGAGGGGGCAGGGTAGCCAGCCCCAGCATTTT	CAISERGQGSQPQHF
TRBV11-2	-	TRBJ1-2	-	TGTGCCAGCAGTTCTACGCAGGGGTTCTATGGCTACACCTTC	CASSSTQGFYGYTF
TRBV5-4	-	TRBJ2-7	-	TGTGCCAGCAGCCCCCGAGGAGGGAGCTCCTACGAGCAGTACTTC	CASSPRGGSSYEQYF
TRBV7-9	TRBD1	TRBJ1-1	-	TGTGCCAGCAGCCGGGGACAGATTGAAGCTTTCTTT	CASSRGQIEAFF
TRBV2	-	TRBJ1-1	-	TGTGCCAGCAAGGAAGACCTAGCTATTGAAGCTTTCTTT	CASKEDLAIEAFF
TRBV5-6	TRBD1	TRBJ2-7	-	TGTGCCAGCAACCTGGGACAGGAGCTCTACGAGCAGTACTTC	CASNLGQELYEQYF
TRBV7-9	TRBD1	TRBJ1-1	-	TGTGCCAGCAGTCCGGGACAGGGCGGGGACACTGAAGCTTTCTTT	CASSPGQGGDTEAFF
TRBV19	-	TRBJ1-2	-	TGTGCCAGTTGCAGGAAGCTTAACTATGGCTACACCTTC	CASCRKLNYGYTF
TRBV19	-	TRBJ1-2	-	TGTGCCAGTAGTATCGGAGAGCCCTATGGCTACACCTTC	CASSIGEPYGYTF
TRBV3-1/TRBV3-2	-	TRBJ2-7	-	TGTGCCAGCAGCTCGACCGGGACTGACTACGAGCAGTACTTC	CASSSTGTDYEQYF
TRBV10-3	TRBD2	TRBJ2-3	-	TGTGCCATCAGCGACTCCAGCGGGGGGTGGTCAGATACGCAGTATTTT	CAISDSSGGWSDTQYF
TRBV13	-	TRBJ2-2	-	TGTGCCAGCAGCTTGAGTCGCCACCTGACAGGATACACCGGGGAGCTGTTTTTT	CASSLSRHLTGYTGELFF
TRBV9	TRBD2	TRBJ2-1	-	TGTGCCAGCAGCCCAACTAGCGGGGACTACAATGAGCAGTTCTTC	CASSPTSGDYNEQFF
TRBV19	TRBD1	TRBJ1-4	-	TGTGCCAGTAGTACCCGACAGGGTCCGAGTACAAATGAAAAACTGTTTTTT	CASSTRQGPSTNEKLFF
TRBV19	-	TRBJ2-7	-	TGTGCCAGTAGTCATCCTGGCGGGGCGGGGGCGTACGAGCAGTACTTC	CASSHPGGAGAYEQYF
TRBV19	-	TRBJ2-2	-	TGTGCATCCCCCGGAGAGGCCGGGGAGCTGTTTTTT	CASPGEAGELFF
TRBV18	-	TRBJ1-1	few	TGTGCCAGCTCACCCGCGGGAGAGCGGAACACTGAAGCTTTCTTT	CASSPAGERNTEAFF
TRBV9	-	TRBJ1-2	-	TGTGCCAGCAGCGAGGCCTCGGAATTTCCTACTAACTTC	CASSEASEFPTNF
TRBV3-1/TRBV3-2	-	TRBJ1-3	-	TGTGCCAGCAGCCAAGACAGCCGAGGGAACACCATATATTTT	CASSQDSRGNTIYF
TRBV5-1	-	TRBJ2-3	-	TGCGCCAGCAGCTTCCGAAGGGGGGGCTCTGATACGCAGTATTTT	CASSFRRGGSDTQYF
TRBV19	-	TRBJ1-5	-	TGTGCCAGTAGGCCCCAGGGGTTTAGCAATCAGCCCCAGCATTTT	CASRPQGFSNQPQHF
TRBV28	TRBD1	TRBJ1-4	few	TGTGCCAGCAGACGGACAGGGGATACGGTGGAAAAACTGTTTTTT	CASRRTGDTVEKLFF
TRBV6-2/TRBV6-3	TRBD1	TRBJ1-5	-	TGTGCCAGCAGTTCCCCGGACAGGGCGTTAGGGCCCCAGCATTTT	CASSSPDRALGPQHF
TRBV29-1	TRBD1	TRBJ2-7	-	TGCAGCGTTGGGATCAGGGGGCAATTTTTAGGCGAATACGAGCAGTACTTC	CSVGIRGQFLGEYEQYF
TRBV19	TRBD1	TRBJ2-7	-	TGTGCCAGTACCACCCACCGGACAGGTTCCTACGAGCAGTACTTC	CASTTHRTGSYEQYF
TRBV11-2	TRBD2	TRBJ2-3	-	TGTGCCAGCAGCAGACGGCTAGCGGGGGGGCTCGCAGATACGCAGTATTTT	CASSRRLAGGLADTQYF
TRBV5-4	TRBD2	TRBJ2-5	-	TGTGCCAGCAGTATCGATAGCGGGGGCGGGGAGACCCAGTACTTC	CASSIDSGGGETQYF
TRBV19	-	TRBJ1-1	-	TGTGCCAGTAGGATGGGAGGGATCACTGAAGCTTTCTTT	CASRMGGITEAFF
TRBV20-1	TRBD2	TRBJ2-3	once	TGCAGTGCTAGTCCCTGGACTAGCGGGGAGGCAGATACGCAGTATTTT	CSASPWTSGEADTQYF